This entry concerns a single T cell receptor (beta chain). The length of the CDR3 is 10 residues. Per the germline V gene, CDR1 is SNHLY and CDR2 is FYNNEI. Trimming cost V 5 bases and J 7 bases, with 3 bases left between them. Per the original methods: The authors estimated nucleated cell counts from reference gene primer amplification. Generated by immunoSEQ multiplex PCR, the TCRdb table keeps only in-frame clones and is missing some. The D gene and trimming were derived from the DNA, and the V and J assignments and clone size from that table. The data show 70,000 to 75,000 clones, with about nine tenths seen just once and around 5% held by the top ten. These data originate in a study of blood T cell repertoires in COVID-19. Whole-study context: Italy, Spain and the United States were the sources of the convalescent and acute COVID-19 samples. In each case, the material was cDNA or gDNA derived from T cells, B-cell-depleted T cells, or PBMCs.

Sample: peripheral blood. This clonotype originated in a woman between 18 and 30 years old with acute or convalescent COVID-19. The chain carries TRBV2 and TRBJ1-3; D remains ambiguous. Written as DNA, the CDR3 is TGTGCCAGCAGTTCGAACACCATATATTTT. It yields the protein CASSSNTIYF.